The next 17 T cell receptor beta chains were all read from a single sample in a study of CD8 T cells in Susac syndrome. After extraction with the RNeasy kit, about 0.5 to 1 ug of the RNA was reverse transcribed using random hexamers. TCRdb analysed the immunoSEQ multiplex PCR reads with MiXCR anew, one entry per CDR3 protein. This sample yields 150,000 to 160,000 distinct CDR3 sequences, of which about 95% are seen a single time; 0.14% to 0.15% belongs to the top ten. Material for sequencing was CD8+ T cells from PBMCs. These receptor sequences come from a human donor with multiple sclerosis.

The chain employs TRBV12-3 or TRBV12-4 and TRBJ1-5; unclear D gene. V gave up 2 bases and J gave up 2 bases, with 7 bases separating them. The CDR3 sequence is 14 residues long. This chain's CDR3 is CASSLMGGNQPQHF. The CDR3 DNA reads TGTGCCAGCAGTTTAATGGGTGGCAATCAGCCCCAGCATTTT.

The chain links TRBV27 to TRBJ2-5; D possibly corresponds to TRBD1 (6 bases). Per germline, CDR1 MNHEY and CDR2 SMNVEV (reference sequence). The CDR3 has 15 amino acids. The V end was cut by 1 base, the J end by 2 bases, with 11 bases between. The CDR3 DNA follows: TGTGCCAGCAGTTTATGGTCAGGGGCGCAAGAGACCCAGTACTTC. Translation: CASSLWSGAQETQYF.

V is TRBV4-1 and J is TRBJ1-2; 8 nucleotides line up with TRBD1. CDR3 size: 15 residues. CDR1 and CDR2 (germline): MGHRA, YSYEKL. The trim removed 5 bases at V and 5 bases at J, leaving 10 bases unmatched. CDR3 residues: CASSDSWDRRYGYTF. CDR3 nucleotide sequence: TGCGCCAGCAGCGATTCCTGGGACAGGAGATATGGCTACACCTTC.

The chain is built from TRBV6-6 and TRBJ2-1, with 7 nucleotides matching TRBD1. There are 15 residues in the CDR3. CDR1 and CDR2 (germline): MNHNY, SVGAGI (reference sequence). Trimming removed 6 bases from V and 1 base from J; junction bases left unmatched: 6. The CDR3 coding sequence is TGTGCCAGCAGCCCCGGGACAGATTCCTACAATGAGCAGTTCTTC. It specifies CASSPGTDSYNEQFF.

The genes are TRBV27 and TRBJ2-5; 8 nucleotides align to TRBD2. CDR1 MNHEY and CDR2 SMNVEV come from the germline V gene (reference sequence). The V gene end was trimmed by 8 bases and the J gene end by 5 bases; junction bases not matched to a gene: 7. The CDR3 has 13 residues. The CDR3 coding sequence is TGTGCCAGCTTGGGAGCGGGGGAGGAGACCCAGTACTTC. Its translation is CASLGAGEETQYF.

The chain joins TRBV20-1 to TRBJ1-2; maybe TRBD1 (6 bases). Germline lookup yields CDR1 DFQATT and CDR2 SNEGSKA (reference sequence). The length of the CDR3 is 14 residues. V was trimmed by 2 bases and J by 0 bases, leaving 10 bases between them. CDR3 DNA sequence: TGCAGTGCTAGAACAGGGCTACCTAACTATGGCTACACCTTC. It encodes CSARTGLPNYGYTF.

The sample holds a few counts of this clonotype. The gene calls are TRBV7-8 and TRBJ1-1; D unclear. The V gene's germline CDR1 is SGHVS and CDR2 FQNEAQ. Trimming shortened V by 3 bases and J by 1 base, and 6 bases separated the two germline ends. This CDR3 is 13 amino acids long. The CDR3 nucleotides are TGTGCCAGCAGCTTGGTGGCGAACACTGAAGCTTTCTTT. Residues: CASSLVANTEAFF.

J is TRBJ1-1 and V is TRBV20-1; no definite D call. The CDR3 consists of 12 residues. Germline CDR1 reads DFQATT; CDR2 reads SNEGSKA (reference sequence). The chain's CDR3 is CSWEGSNTEAFF. CDR3 in DNA: TGCAGCTGGGAGGGAAGTAATACTGAAGCTTTCTTT.

This chain connects TRBV29-1 to TRBJ1-3, with a possible D match to TRBD1 (6 bases). The CDR3 is 19 residues long. Per the germline V gene, CDR1 is SQVTM and CDR2 is ANQGSEA. The V gene lost 0 bases and the J gene lost 0 bases, with 21 bases spanning the gap. CDR3 DNA sequence: TGCAGCGTTGAAGATCAAGTGACAGGACTATCCCACTCTGGAAACACCATATATTTT. Residues: CSVEDQVTGLSHSGNTIYF.

The chain recombines TRBV9 with TRBJ2-1, with a weak D call TRBD2 (6 bases). Per the germline V gene, CDR1 is SGDLS and CDR2 is YYNGEE. The V gene lost 0 bases and the J gene lost 7 bases, with 17 bases spanning the gap. The CDR3 runs to 16 residues. CDR3 bases: TGTGCCAGCAGCGTAGCTGTCAGGGACTTCGTGAATGAGCAGTTCTTC. Protein product: CASSVAVRDFVNEQFF.

V gene TRBV27 combines with J gene TRBJ2-7; D gene ambiguous. Trimming shortened V by 8 bases and J by 5 bases, and 13 bases separated the two germline ends. This CDR3 has 12 residues. Germline lookup yields CDR1 MNHEY and CDR2 SMNVEV (reference sequence). CDR3 loop: CASGFNGDEQYF. The CDR3 DNA reads as TGTGCCAGCGGGTTTAACGGCGACGAGCAGTACTTC.

CDR3 DNA sequence: TGTGCCAGCAGCTTAGGGGACAGATCCTATGGCTACACCTTC. Its translation is CASSLGDRSYGYTF. This chain links TRBV7-9 with TRBJ1-2; 7 nucleotides agree with TRBD1. Unmatched junction bases numbered 3, after V lost 1 base and J lost 4 bases. CDR1 is SEHNR and CDR2 is FQNEAQ in the germline V gene (reference sequence). The CDR3 sequence is 14 residues long.

This clonotype has more than one count but fewer than ten. The chain recombines TRBV12-3 or TRBV12-4 with TRBJ1-1; D ambiguous. V lost 7 bases, J lost 1 base, and 10 bases lay in between. This CDR3 region has 13 residues. The DNA for the CDR3 is TGTGCCAGCACCTCGACGGGGAACACTGAAGCTTTCTTT. Residues: CASTSTGNTEAFF.

The V and J genes are TRBV5-1 and TRBJ2-7, with 9 positions matching TRBD1. CDR1 SGHRS and CDR2 YFSETQ come from the germline V gene. V was clipped by 1 base and J by 6 bases; unmatched bases: 2. The CDR3 loop spans 13 amino acids. CDR3 sequence reads: CASSLTGGSEQYV. CDR3 nucleotides: TGCGCCAGCAGCTTGACAGGGGGCAGCGAGCAGTACGTC.

This rearrangement joins TRBV11-2 to TRBJ2-5; the match to TRBD1 covers 11 bases. The V gene end was trimmed by 1 base and the J gene end by 3 bases; junction bases not matched to a gene: 7. The CDR3 covers 17 residues. Germline CDR1 is SGHAT and CDR2 is FQNNGV. The CDR3 coding sequence is TGTGCCAGCAGCTTAGTATTCGGGACAGGGGGGAAAGAGACCCAGTACTTC. Translated: CASSLVFGTGGKETQYF.

The rearrangement uses TRBV28 and TRBJ1-5; D is ambiguous. Per the germline V gene, CDR1 is MDHEN and CDR2 is SYDVKM. This CDR3 has 14 residues. Trimming took off 7 bases at V and 4 bases at J, with 14 bases between the two ends. The CDR3, as DNA: TGTGCCAGCACTCTAAGGCAGTTAAATCAGCCCCAGCATTTT. This encodes CASTLRQLNQPQHF. The whole variable domain, remainder taken from reference TRBV28 and TRBJ1-5, is DVKVTQSSRYLVKRTGEKVFLECVQDMDHENMFWYRQDPGLGLRLIYFSYDVKMKEKGDIPEGYSVSREKKERFSLILESASTNQTSMYLCASTLRQLNQPQHFGDGTRLSIL.

CDR3 DNA: TGTGCCTGGTTCGGGCCCCACTATGGCTACACCTTC. Its protein product is CAWFGPHYGYTF. The chain uses TRBV30 and TRBJ1-2, with D unresolved. Trimming shortened V by 5 bases and J by 3 bases, and 10 bases separated the two germline ends. CDR1 GTSNPN and CDR2 SVGIG come from the germline V gene (reference sequence). The CDR3 runs 12 residues.